The rows below give T cell receptor beta chains drawn from one sample of a study of technical replicates of blood from a few donors. Clones were read by immunoSEQ multiplex PCR, and TCRdb kept only the in-frame ones, dropping some. The sample has 51,000 or so clones, roughly 90% seen once. What was sequenced was PBMCs. The source of these receptors is a human donor in good health. Some clones in this sample may be carry-over from other donors' samples. Each CDR3 is given with its conserved first and last residue. Each record gives: J gene, D gene, clone size, V gene, CDR3 protein, CDR3 DNA. A D gene is named only where the DNA matches it firmly. Part of the rows lack a size; the others show once, few, many or a class for expanded clones.

TRBJ2-5	NA	once	TRBV5-1	CASSLRYEETQYF	TGCGCCAGCAGCTTGCGCTACGAAGAGACCCAGTACTTC
TRBJ2-5	TRBD1	NA	TRBV19	CASSIALGTGQETQYF	TGTGCCAGTAGTATAGCCCTAGGGACAGGCCAAGAGACCCAGTACTTC
TRBJ2-7	TRBD1	NA	TRBV7-2	CASSPGQGFEQYF	TGTGCCAGCAGCCCGGGACAGGGGTTCGAGCAGTACTTC
TRBJ1-1	NA	once	TRBV2	CASSAYTEAFF	TGTGCCAGCAGTGCATACACTGAAGCTTTCTTT
TRBJ2-7	TRBD2	NA	TRBV7-9	CASSLGLAGVLEQYF	TGTGCCAGCAGCCTCGGACTAGCGGGAGTTCTCGAGCAGTACTTC
TRBJ1-6	TRBD1	NA	TRBV4-3	CASSQDYRGLDPLHF	TGCGCCAGCAGCCAAGATTACAGGGGGTTGGATCCCCTCCACTTT
TRBJ1-3	NA	NA	TRBV7-9	CASSLPGNTIYF	TGTGCCAGCAGCTTACCAGGGAACACCATATATTTT
TRBJ2-1	TRBD1	once	TRBV5-1	CASSPTGERYNEQFF	TGCGCCAGCAGCCCGACAGGGGAAAGGTACAATGAGCAGTTCTTC
TRBJ2-7	TRBD2	NA	TRBV2	CASSELGLAPDEQYF	TGTGCCAGCAGTGAATTGGGACTAGCCCCCGACGAGCAGTACTTC
TRBJ1-6	NA	NA	TRBV15	CATSRDLNSPLHF	TGTGCCACCAGCAGAGATCTGAATTCACCCCTCCACTTT
TRBJ1-6	TRBD1	NA	TRBV7-9	CASSLARTGGHNSPLHF	TGTGCCAGCAGCTTAGCACGGACAGGGGGCCATAATTCACCCCTCCACTTT
TRBJ1-1	TRBD1	NA	TRBV5-4	CASSRSGGAVRTEAFF	TGTGCCAGCAGCAGATCAGGGGGCGCGGTGAGGACTGAAGCTTTCTTT
TRBJ2-3	NA	NA	TRBV5-1	CASSLYSPGSDTQYF	TGCGCCAGCAGTCTTTACTCCCCGGGTTCCGATACGCAGTATTTT
TRBJ1-2	TRBD1	NA	TRBV4-1	CASSQERPSRTGDFYGYTF	TGCGCCAGCAGCCAAGAAAGGCCAAGCAGAACAGGGGACTTCTATGGCTACACCTTC
TRBJ2-7	TRBD2	NA	TRBV7-9	CASSLSGRKTYEQYF	TGTGCCAGCAGCCTTAGCGGGAGGAAAACCTACGAGCAGTACTTC
TRBJ1-3	NA	NA	TRBV11-2	CASSPGWGNTIYF	TGTGCCAGCAGCCCCGGGTGGGGAAACACCATATATTTT
TRBJ1-6	NA	NA	TRBV4-2	CASSQAGESGLNSPLHF	TGTGCCAGCAGCCAAGCTGGTGAGTCGGGTCTTAATTCACCCCTCCACTTT
TRBJ1-5	NA	NA	TRBV5-6	CASSPTGSNQPQHF	TGTGCCAGCAGCCCCACAGGTTCCAATCAGCCCCAGCATTTT
TRBJ1-5	TRBD1	NA	TRBV28	CASSIQGKASNQPQHF	TGTGCCAGCAGTATACAGGGGAAAGCGAGCAATCAGCCCCAGCATTTT
TRBJ1-1	TRBD1	NA	TRBV5-1	CASSAGDSLGNTEAFF	TGCGCCAGCAGCGCCGGGGACAGCCTAGGGAACACTGAAGCTTTCTTT
TRBJ2-2	NA	NA	TRBV5-1	CASSFTGTSNTGELFF	TGCGCCAGCAGCTTTACCGGGACATCGAACACCGGGGAGCTGTTTTTT
TRBJ1-1	NA	NA	TRBV13	CASSLERAEAFF	TGTGCCAGCAGCTTAGAGCGGGCTGAAGCTTTCTTT
TRBJ1-1	NA	NA	TRBV5-1	CASSFKEANTEAFF	TGCGCCAGCAGCTTTAAAGAGGCGAACACTGAAGCTTTCTTT
TRBJ2-4	TRBD2	NA	TRBV29-1	CSASLAENIQYF	TGCAGCGCGTCCCTAGCGGAAAACATTCAGTACTTC
TRBJ2-1	NA	NA	TRBV9	CASSVSGLEYNEQFF	TGTGCCAGCAGCGTATCGGGACTCGAATACAATGAGCAGTTCTTC
TRBJ2-1	TRBD2	NA	TRBV5-1	CASSSITGGQDNEQFF	TGCGCCAGCAGCTCTATTACGGGGGGGCAGGACAATGAGCAGTTCTTC
TRBJ2-3	NA	NA	TRBV27	CASSFNRGGTDTQYF	TGTGCCAGCAGTTTTAACAGGGGGGGAACAGATACGCAGTATTTT
TRBJ2-6	NA	NA	TRBV6-1	CATRSGGANVLTF	TGTGCCACACGGTCGGGGGGGGCCAACGTCCTGACTTTC
TRBJ2-3	TRBD2	NA	TRBV18	CASSPREGQKSSTDTQYF	TGTGCCAGCTCACCCCGGGAGGGCCAGAAGTCTAGCACAGATACGCAGTATTTT